A selection of T cell receptor beta chains follows, all from one sample in a study of OX40 agonist ivuxolimab in advanced cancers. This table comes from immunoSEQ multiplex PCR, and its TCRdb copy is limited to in-frame clones, with some not included. The top ten hold 0.95% to 1.4% of the sample, which has around 140,000 clones, 90% seen once. The sequences come from CD4+ or CD8+ T cells sorted from blood, collected in a trial of the OX40 agonist ivuxolimab. The receptors stem from an adult with an advanced solid tumor such as melanoma, head and neck, liver or kidney cancer. CDR3s include the opening cysteine and the closing phenylalanine or tryptophan. The D gene is left open where the match is weak. Size values are once, few and many counts, or a class for expanded clones, and some rows have none.

TRBJ1-2,.,.,TRBV5-4,CASSLQGEDGYTF,TGTGCCAGCAGCTTACAGGGAGAGGATGGCTACACCTTC
TRBJ2-7,.,TRBD2,TRBV6-1,CASKWAGTSDYEQYF,TGTGCCAGCAAGTGGGCCGGGACTAGCGACTACGAGCAGTACTTC
TRBJ2-1,.,TRBD1,TRBV6-5,CASSRDSYNEQFF,TGTGCCAGCAGCCGGGACAGTTACAATGAGCAGTTCTTC
TRBJ1-4,.,.,TRBV5-6,CASSLRGITMGVNEKLFF,TGTGCCAGCAGCTTGCGCGGTATCACTATGGGGGTGAATGAAAAACTGTTTTTT
TRBJ1-6,.,.,TRBV2,CASSDRPLNSPLHF,TGTGCCAGCAGTGACAGGCCCCTGAATTCACCCCTCCACTTT
TRBJ1-1,.,.,TRBV7-9,CASSLARVHTEAFF,TGTGCCAGCAGCTTAGCGAGGGTCCACACTGAAGCTTTCTTT
TRBJ2-7,.,.,TRBV29-1,CSINRVGGSEQYF,TGCAGCATCAACAGGGTCGGCGGGAGCGAGCAGTACTTC
TRBJ1-1,.,TRBD1,TRBV4-2,CASSHRGQVEAFF,TGTGCCAGCAGCCACAGGGGGCAGGTTGAAGCTTTCTTT
TRBJ2-1,.,.,TRBV30,CAWSVIGRDSYNEQFF,TGTGCCTGGAGTGTTATAGGGCGGGACTCCTACAATGAGCAGTTCTTC
TRBJ2-2,.,.,TRBV7-3,CASSLNRNTGELFF,TGTGCCAGCAGCTTAAACAGGAACACCGGGGAGCTGTTTTTT
TRBJ1-5,.,.,TRBV6-5,CASSQGQGGQPQHF,TGTGCCAGCAGTCAAGGACAAGGCGGGCAGCCCCAGCATTTT
TRBJ2-7,.,.,TRBV11-2,CASSPQVQYEQYF,TGTGCCAGCAGTCCTCAGGTCCAGTACGAGCAGTACTTC
TRBJ1-1,.,.,TRBV28,CASSLSWQKNTEAFF,TGTGCCAGCAGTTTATCCTGGCAGAAAAACACTGAAGCTTTCTTT
TRBJ2-1,.,.,TRBV7-3,CASSSHNNEQFF,TGTGCCAGCAGCTCGCATAACAATGAGCAGTTCTTC
TRBJ2-5,.,TRBD2,TRBV28,CASSPGEASGMETQYF,TGTGCCAGCAGTCCGGGCGAAGCTAGCGGCATGGAGACCCAGTACTTC
TRBJ1-4,.,.,TRBV7-3,CASSAKGEKLFF,TGTGCCAGCAGCGCCAAGGGCGAAAAACTGTTTTTT
TRBJ2-5,.,.,TRBV5-6,CASSPGGPRETQYF,TGTGCCAGCAGCCCCGGGGGACCTCGAGAGACCCAGTACTTC
TRBJ2-5,.,.,TRBV27,CATQQGVGWETQYF,TGTGCCACTCAGCAGGGTGTAGGTTGGGAGACCCAGTACTTC
TRBJ2-3,.,TRBD2,TRBV5-4,CASSLGLVGTDTQYF,TGTGCCAGCAGCCTAGGACTAGTTGGCACAGATACGCAGTATTTT
TRBJ1-2,.,.,TRBV6-1,CASSLSGTFGYTF,TGTGCCAGCAGCCTCTCCGGGACTTTCGGCTACACCTTC
TRBJ2-1,.,TRBD1,TRBV4-1,CASSQLDRVPYNEQFF,TGCGCCAGCAGCCAACTGGACAGGGTACCCTACAATGAGCAGTTCTTC
TRBJ2-6,.,.,TRBV27,CASSADRVGGTSSGANVLTF,TGTGCCAGCAGTGCGGACAGGGTAGGCGGGACTAGCTCTGGGGCCAACGTCCTGACTTTC
TRBJ2-3,.,TRBD1,TRBV19,CASSIWTGFGMDTQYF,TGTGCCAGTAGTATATGGACAGGATTCGGTATGGATACGCAGTATTTT
TRBJ2-5,.,.,TRBV11-1,CASSRAGVFQETQYF,TGTGCCAGCAGCCGCGCCGGGGTCTTCCAAGAGACCCAGTACTTC
TRBJ2-3,.,TRBD2,TRBV10-2,CASSVKAGATDTQYF,TGCGCCAGCAGTGTAAAAGCGGGGGCCACAGATACGCAGTATTTT
TRBJ2-2,.,.,TRBV5-1,CASSWTAKDTGELFF,TGCGCCAGCAGCTGGACGGCGAAGGACACCGGGGAGCTGTTTTTT
TRBJ2-3,.,.,TRBV7-2,CASSFRALSTDTQYF,TGTGCCAGCAGCTTTCGGGCCCTGAGCACAGATACGCAGTATTTT
TRBJ2-2,.,.,TRBV21-1,CARRLAGVTGELFF,TGTGCCAGAAGGCTAGCGGGAGTCACCGGGGAGCTGTTTTTT
TRBJ2-2,.,.,TRBV19,CASSALWGHYFGELFF,TGTGCCAGTAGTGCACTTTGGGGACACTACTTCGGGGAGCTGTTTTTT
TRBJ2-7,.,TRBD1,TRBV19,CASSTGQGMKYEQYF,TGTGCCAGTAGTACGGGACAGGGGATGAAGTACGAGCAGTACTTC
TRBJ1-5,.,.,TRBV19,CASMDRPNSNQPQHF,TGTGCCAGTATGGATCGGCCTAACAGCAATCAGCCCCAGCATTTT
TRBJ2-1,.,.,TRBV5-4,CASSSHGLPGVSNEQFF,TGTGCCAGCAGCTCCCACGGTTTACCGGGAGTCAGCAATGAGCAGTTCTTC
TRBJ2-3,.,TRBD1,TRBV7-9,CASIPGQGLDTQYF,TGTGCCAGCATTCCGGGACAGGGGTTAGATACGCAGTATTTT
TRBJ1-5,.,.,TRBV6-6,CASSSSRLEPQHF,TGTGCCAGCAGTTCCTCCCGCCTTGAGCCCCAGCATTTT
TRBJ1-3,.,.,TRBV7-6,CASSHARLGGNTIYF,TGTGCCAGCAGCCACGCCAGGCTGGGGGGAAACACCATATATTTT
TRBJ1-2,.,TRBD1,TRBV28,CASSTSTGGANYGYTF,TGTGCCAGCAGTACCTCCACAGGGGGCGCTAACTATGGCTACACCTTC
TRBJ2-1,.,.,TRBV6-4,CASSDLQGNEQFF,TGTGCCAGCAGTGACTTACAGGGCAATGAGCAGTTCTTC
TRBJ2-1,.,TRBD1,TRBV2,CASSPGGARFYNEQFF,TGTGCCAGCAGTCCAGGGGGCGCGCGTTTCTACAATGAGCAGTTCTTC
TRBJ2-7,.,TRBD2,TRBV27,CASSSISGSYEQYF,TGTGCCAGCAGTTCCATTAGCGGGAGCTACGAGCAGTACTTC
TRBJ2-3,.,.,TRBV4-2,CASSQVVGVADTQYF,TGTGCCAGCAGCCAAGTAGTGGGAGTCGCAGATACGCAGTATTTT
TRBJ2-7,.,TRBD1,TRBV5-5,CASSWDRSSYEQYF,TGTGCCAGCAGCTGGGACAGGAGCTCCTACGAGCAGTACTTC
TRBJ1-6,.,TRBD1,TRBV15,CATSRDDRGGSPLHF,TGTGCCACCAGCAGGGACGACAGGGGAGGATCACCCCTCCACTTT
TRBJ2-7,.,.,TRBV7-9,CASSSSLGREQYF,TGTGCCAGCAGCTCCAGTTTGGGTCGCGAGCAGTACTTC
TRBJ2-1,.,TRBD1,TRBV18,CASSIRQGRYDEQFF,TGTGCCAGCTCAATTCGACAGGGTCGTTATGATGAGCAGTTCTTC
TRBJ2-5,.,.,TRBV5-1,CASSVFPARAGGETQYF,TGCGCCAGCAGCGTGTTCCCAGCCCGGGCGGGTGGAGAGACCCAGTACTTC
TRBJ2-4,.,TRBD2,TRBV6-6,CASSLSGLAKNIQYF,TGTGCCAGCAGTCTTAGCGGGTTAGCCAAAAACATTCAGTACTTC
TRBJ1-5,many,.,TRBV2,CASSVVGSSNQPQHF,TGTGCCAGCAGTGTGGTAGGGAGCAGCAATCAGCCCCAGCATTTT
TRBJ2-7,.,TRBD2,TRBV28,CASTYPSGRALEQYF,TGTGCCAGCACCTACCCTAGCGGGAGGGCCCTCGAGCAGTACTTC
TRBJ1-5,.,.,TRBV18,CASTVSTSGNQPQHF,TGTGCCAGCACCGTATCGACCAGCGGCAATCAGCCCCAGCATTTT
TRBJ1-2,.,.,TRBV27,CASSLYGPRHGYTF,TGTGCCAGCAGTTTATACGGGCCCCGACATGGCTACACCTTC
TRBJ2-2,.,TRBD2,TRBV9,CASSGRSGRPNTGELFF,TGTGCCAGCAGCGGCCGTAGCGGGAGGCCGAACACCGGGGAGCTGTTTTTT
TRBJ2-3,.,.,TRBV7-6,CASSPSPVGGGTDTQYF,TGTGCCAGCAGCCCCTCTCCAGTGGGGGGAGGAACAGATACGCAGTATTTT
TRBJ1-1,.,.,TRBV30,CAWITRGATEAFF,TGTGCCTGGATAACGCGGGGTGCCACTGAAGCTTTCTTT
TRBJ1-5,.,TRBD1,TRBV7-2,CASSLVGTGTPGQPQHF,TGTGCCAGCAGCTTAGTTGGGACAGGGACCCCGGGGCAGCCCCAGCATTTT
TRBJ1-5,.,TRBD1,TRBV28,CASKTGTASNQPQHF,TGTGCCAGCAAAACCGGGACAGCTAGCAATCAGCCCCAGCATTTT
TRBJ2-5,.,.,TRBV21-1,CASHGPRGRREETQYF,TGTGCCAGCCATGGTCCTAGGGGGCGGCGGGAAGAGACCCAGTACTTC
TRBJ1-1,once,.,TRBV7-3,CASSTSAGNTEAFF,TGTGCCAGCAGCACCAGTGCTGGGAACACTGAAGCTTTCTTT